The source of this T cell receptor (beta chain) is a study of graft-versus-host responses after intestinal transplantation. Whole-study context: Every one of the recipients received anti-thymocyte globulin induction and afterwards took tacrolimus and steroids for around 3 years.

CDR3 size: 15 residues. Germline V lookup: CDR1 LNHDA, CDR2 SQIVND (reference sequence). For this clone: The antigen remains unidentified. One junction end disagrees with the germline gene, perhaps due to a read error.

The study's findings and limits: Detection of GvH clones occurred in recipient marrow, and some had their first appearance in ileum or blood.

Sequencing used immunoSEQ multiplex PCR; TCRdb keeps in-frame clones, though not all of them. This sample has approximately 100,000 clones; around 88% occur once, and the top ten carry more than 1.4%. The chain joins TRBV19 to TRBJ1-2; 7 bases match TRBD1. The clonotype originates from a human patient who received an intestinal transplant, so some T cells may come from the graft donor. This specimen consisted of PBMCs, obtained 255 days after intestinal transplant. CDR3 sequence reads: CASSIIGTAKYGYTF. In DNA form, the CDR3 reads TGTGCCAGTAGTATAATTGGGACAGCTAAATATGGCTACACCTTC.